This is a list of T cell receptor beta chains from one sample in a study of blood T cell repertoires in COVID-19. The method was immunoSEQ multiplex PCR; TCRdb's version includes in-frame clones alone and lacks a portion of them. The data hold tens of thousands of clones, with about four fifths observed a single time. Sequencing input: peripheral blood. These receptors were collected from a woman aged 55-75 years with acute or convalescent COVID-19. Both conserved end residues are part of each CDR3. A D gene is named only where the DNA matches it firmly. Not every row has a clone size; where given, it reads once, few, many or a size class.

V	J	D	size	CDR3	DNA
TRBV2	TRBJ2-3	TRBD2	-	CASTTSGGARDTQYF	TGTGCCAGCACGACTAGCGGGGGGGCCAGGGATACGCAGTATTTT
TRBV18	TRBJ2-1	-	-	CASSPTLGGSYNEQFF	TGTGCCAGCTCACCAACGCTGGGGGGCTCCTACAATGAGCAGTTCTTC
TRBV14	TRBJ1-1	TRBD1	-	CASSQDGTGGAEAFF	TGTGCCAGCAGCCAAGATGGGACAGGGGGCGCCGAAGCTTTCTTT
TRBV12-5	TRBJ1-5	TRBD1	few	CASGLGTGYSNQPQHF	TGTGCTAGTGGTTTGGGGACAGGCTATAGCAATCAGCCCCAGCATTTT
TRBV29-1	TRBJ2-1	TRBD2	few	CSVESLAGFEQFF	TGCAGCGTTGAAAGTCTAGCGGGGTTTGAGCAGTTCTTC
TRBV19	TRBJ2-5	-	-	CATSPGGGGARETQYF	TGTGCCACCTCCCCCGGGGGAGGGGGGGCACGAGAGACCCAGTACTTC
TRBV6-6	TRBJ2-1	-	-	CASSYSGDMEQFF	TGTGCCAGCAGTTACTCGGGGGACATGGAGCAGTTCTTC
TRBV18	TRBJ1-1	TRBD1	-	CASSPPRGQTEAFF	TGTGCCAGCTCACCCCCCAGGGGGCAGACTGAAGCTTTCTTT
TRBV6-5	TRBJ2-7	-	-	CASETGSRYEQYF	TGTGCCAGCGAAACAGGCTCAAGGTACGAGCAGTACTTC
TRBV4-1	TRBJ1-2	-	-	CASSQSTANYGYTF	TGCGCCAGCAGCCAATCAACAGCTAACTATGGCTACACCTTC
TRBV2	TRBJ1-6	TRBD1	-	CASGQGINSPLHF	TGTGCCAGTGGACAGGGAATTAATTCACCCCTCCACTTT
TRBV6-5	TRBJ1-2	TRBD1	-	CASSPGQVYGYTF	TGTGCCAGCAGTCCTGGACAGGTCTATGGCTACACCTTC
TRBV3-1/TRBV3-2	TRBJ2-7	TRBD1	-	CASSQTGDRPYEQYF	TGTGCCAGCAGCCAGACAGGGGACAGACCTTACGAGCAGTACTTC
TRBV4-1	TRBJ1-1	-	-	CASSQEYGGMNTEAFF	TGCGCCAGCAGTCAGGAATACGGGGGAATGAACACTGAAGCTTTCTTT
TRBV15	TRBJ2-7	TRBD1	few	CATSTSGTGSYEQYF	TGTGCCACCAGCACTTCGGGGACAGGTTCCTACGAGCAGTACTTC
TRBV7-9	TRBJ2-6	-	once	CASSLTSGANVLTF	TGTGCCAGCAGCCTCACTTCTGGGGCCAACGTCCTGACTTTC
TRBV10-2	TRBJ2-7	-	-	CASSGTNPYEQYF	TGCGCCAGCAGTGGGACTAACCCCTACGAGCAGTACTTC
TRBV12-3/TRBV12-4	TRBJ1-2	-	-	CASSPGSFYGYTF	TGTGCCAGCAGCCCCGGGAGTTTCTATGGCTACACCTTC
TRBV21-1	TRBJ2-2	-	-	CASSARQGLGKNTGELFF	TGTGCCAGCAGCGCACGACAGGGTCTGGGTAAGAACACCGGGGAGCTGTTTTTT
TRBV7-2	TRBJ2-5	-	-	CASSRLRGQETQYF	TGTGCCAGCAGCCGTCTTCGGGGCCAAGAGACCCAGTACTTC
TRBV18	TRBJ1-1	TRBD1	-	CASSLKANRGPNTEAFF	TGTGCCAGCTCCCTCAAGGCCAACAGGGGCCCAAACACTGAAGCTTTCTTT
TRBV19	TRBJ1-2	TRBD1	-	CASSPNRGRNYGYTF	TGTGCCAGTAGTCCAAACAGGGGTCGGAACTATGGCTACACCTTC
TRBV14	TRBJ2-6	TRBD1	-	CASSPNRGGANVLTF	TGTGCCAGCAGCCCGAACAGGGGTGGGGCCAACGTCCTGACTTTC
TRBV7-3	TRBJ2-5	-	-	CASSLWQGETQYF	TGTGCCAGCAGCCTCTGGCAGGGCGAGACCCAGTACTTC
TRBV2	TRBJ2-5	-	-	CASSRLGETQYF	TGTGCCAGCAGTAGACTAGGGGAGACCCAGTACTTC
TRBV15	TRBJ2-3	TRBD1	-	CATSRGGQGTDTQYF	TGTGCCACCAGCAGAGGGGGACAGGGAACAGATACGCAGTATTTT